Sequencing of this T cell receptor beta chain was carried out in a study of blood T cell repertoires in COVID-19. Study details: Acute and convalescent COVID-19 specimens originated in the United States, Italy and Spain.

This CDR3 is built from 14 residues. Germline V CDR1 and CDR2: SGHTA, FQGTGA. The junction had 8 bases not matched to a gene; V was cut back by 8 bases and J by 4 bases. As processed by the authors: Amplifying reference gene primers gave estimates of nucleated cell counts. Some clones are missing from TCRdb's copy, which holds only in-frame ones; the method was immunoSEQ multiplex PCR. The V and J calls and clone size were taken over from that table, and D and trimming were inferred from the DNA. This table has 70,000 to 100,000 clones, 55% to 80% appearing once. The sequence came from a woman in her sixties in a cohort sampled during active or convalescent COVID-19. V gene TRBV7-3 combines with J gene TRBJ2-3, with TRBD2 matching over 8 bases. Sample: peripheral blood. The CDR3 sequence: CASGYSGVSDTQYF. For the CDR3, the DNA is TGTGCCAGCGGATATAGCGGGGTCTCAGATACGCAGTATTTT.